Below, 8 T cell receptor beta chains from the same sample are listed, as sequenced in a study of identical twins. One entry per CDR3 protein, called by TCRdb with MiXCR from the 5' RACE reads. This sample has around 480,000 distinct CDR3 sequences, with roughly an eighth found just once. A further study also used this sample, focusing on yellow fever vaccine responses in identical twins.

Input material: CD4+ T cells sorted from blood. All receptors come from a woman aged 18-29 years in good health.

This clonotype was seen at least ten times. The chain links TRBV7-9 to TRBJ2-7; no definite D call. The CDR3 has 11 amino acids. Trimming pared 11 bases from V and 2 bases from J, leaving 10 bases between. Germline lookup yields CDR1 SEHNR and CDR2 FQNEAQ (reference sequence). The CDR3 nucleotides read TGTGCCGGCGCGGCAGCCTACGAGCAGTACTTC. It yields the protein CAGAAAYEQYF.

The DNA of the CDR3 is TGTGCCAGCACCAACAAAGGCTCCCAGAGTACCGGGGAGCTGTTTTTT. It yields the protein CASTNKGSQSTGELFF. The chain links TRBV11-2 to TRBJ2-2; D remains ambiguous. The V and J ends lost 7 bases and 5 bases respectively, with 20 bases between them. The V gene's germline CDR1 is SGHAT and CDR2 FQNNGV. The CDR3 contains 16 residues.

The chain uses TRBV7-2 and TRBJ1-6; unclear D gene. The ends were cut back, 1 base at V and 0 bases at J, with 7 bases in the middle. The CDR3 is 16 amino acids. CDR1 SGHTA and CDR2 FQGNSA come from the germline V gene. The CDR3 spells CASSLGGDSYNSPLHF. CDR3 DNA sequence: TGTGCCAGCAGCTTAGGTGGGGACTCCTATAATTCACCCCTCCACTTT.

This clonotype turned up a few times. The chain is built from TRBV7-2 and TRBJ2-5; D gene ambiguous. The CDR3 totals 13 residues. Germline V gene data show CDR1 as SGHTA and CDR2 as FQGNSA. V was shortened by 4 bases and J by 3 bases, with 9 bases between the two germline ends. The DNA for the CDR3 is TGTGCCAGCAGCTCCGGAATAAAAGAGACCCAGTACTTC. Amino acids: CASSSGIKETQYF.

The table lists this clonotype with a few counts. The chain joins TRBV20-1 to TRBJ2-1; possible D gene TRBD2, 7 bases. V was trimmed by 4 bases and J by 8 bases, leaving 15 bases between them. Looked up from germline, CDR1 is DFQATT and CDR2 is SNEGSKA (reference sequence). The CDR3 totals 13 residues. CDR3 sequence (DNA): TGCAGTGCTAACCCCGGCGGGGGCTATGAGCAGTTCTTC. It translates to CSANPGGGYEQFF.

The chain joins TRBV6-5 to TRBJ2-2, with TRBD1 identical over 10 bases. The germline CDR1 and CDR2 sequences are MNHEY and SVGAGI. The CDR3 length is 15 residues. The J segment lost 5 bases and the V segment lost 3 bases, leaving 3 bases of the junction unmatched. Written as DNA, the CDR3 is TGTGCCAGCAGTTATGAGGGACAGGGGACCGGGGAGCTGTTTTTT. Protein sequence: CASSYEGQGTGELFF.

In this sample, this clonotype turned up a few times. The rearrangement links TRBV12-3 or TRBV12-4 to TRBJ1-1; 9 bases map to TRBD1. This CDR3 spans 11 amino acids. After removal of 7 bases from V and 11 bases from J, the junction contained 5 bases not matched to a gene. CDR3 in DNA: TGTGCCAGCAACAGGGGGCTAGATGCTTTCTTT. It specifies CASNRGLDAFF.

The chain's CDR3 is CASSYSMDRIYEQYF. The CDR3 nucleotides are TGTGCCAGCAGTTACTCGATGGACAGGATTTACGAGCAGTACTTC. The chain links TRBV6-5 to TRBJ2-7, with 7 bases that match TRBD1. J gave up 4 bases and V 0 bases, and 6 bases lay outside the gene matches. Per the germline V gene, CDR1 is MNHEY and CDR2 is SVGAGI. CDR3 length equals 15 residues.